A single sample is the source of the 16 T cell receptor beta chains below, sequenced in a study of regulatory T cells in long-lasting Graves disease. Time point specified: persistent/refractory GD, antithyroid drugs over 5 years with positive TRAb. There was RNA extracted from PBMCs, and the TCR library was made from it. TCR beta libraries were built with iRepertoire HTBI primers and Arm-PCR of CDR3 regions. Each CDR3 protein gets one entry after TCRdb re-called the multiplex PCR reads with MiXCR. Among hundreds of thousands of distinct CDR3 sequences listed, about 22% were seen once. The sequencing used peripheral blood mononuclear cells (PBMCs), collected when the disease was refractory, from a patient treated with antithyroid drugs. Every receptor here comes from a female donor with Graves disease.

This clonotype was counted ten times or more. This chain links TRBV12-3 or TRBV12-4 with TRBJ1-1, with D hard to call. The CDR3 length is 15 residues. The V gene lost 4 bases and the J gene lost 2 bases, with 14 bases spanning the gap. CDR3 nucleotides: TGTGCCAGCAGTTCCCGGTTGGCAGTCAACACTGAAGCTTTCTTT. Protein: CASSSRLAVNTEAFF.

This clonotype showed up many times. The chain has TRBV7-9 and TRBJ1-1; D not resolved. This CDR3 comprises 15 residues. Germline V lookup: CDR1 SEHNR, CDR2 FQNEAQ (reference sequence). Deletions cut 2 bases from V and 1 base from J, with 11 bases between. CDR3 region: CASSLYLPQNTEAFF. The CDR3 DNA reads TGTGCCAGCAGCTTATACCTCCCGCAGAACACTGAAGCTTTCTTT.

The chain employs TRBV12-5 and TRBJ2-1, with TRBD2 as a possible D gene (5 bases). The CDR3 runs 16 residues. The V gene's germline CDR1 is LGHNT and CDR2 FRNRAP. The V end was cut by 7 bases, the J end by 7 bases, with 23 bases between. The chain's CDR3 is CASARDAADFKNEQFF. The CDR3 DNA sequence: TGTGCTAGTGCTCGTGATGCGGCGGACTTCAAGAATGAGCAGTTCTTC.

The chain combines TRBV20-1 with TRBJ1-1, with D maybe TRBD1 (6 bases). The CDR3 runs to 16 residues. Germline V gives CDR1 DFQATT, CDR2 SNEGSKA (reference sequence). The ends were cut back, 0 bases at V and 5 bases at J, with 19 bases in the middle. The CDR3 DNA follows: TGCAGTGCTAGAGATCCGGGTCGATCGGGACAAACTGAAGCTTTCTTT. It codes for CSARDPGRSGQTEAFF.

The J gene is TRBJ1-2, the V gene TRBV29-1, with D possibly TRBD1 on 6 matching bases. CDR1 and CDR2 (germline): SQVTM, ANQGSEA. Trimming took 2 bases from V and 2 from J, leaving 12 bases between them. This CDR3 contains 14 residues. In DNA, the CDR3 is TGCAGCGTTGAATCGAGGGGGACGAACTATGGCTACACCTTC. Its protein product is CSVESRGTNYGYTF.

In this sample, this clonotype turned up a few times. The V gene is TRBV13, the J gene TRBJ1-1; D ambiguous. CDR3 length equals 13 residues. Trimming shortened V by 5 bases and J by 0 bases, and 7 bases separated the two germline ends. Germline V CDR1 and CDR2: PRHDT, FYEKMQ (reference sequence). The CDR3 DNA reads TGTGCCAGCAGCCGTAGGGTGAACACTGAAGCTTTCTTT. Protein product: CASSRRVNTEAFF.

V and J are TRBV3-1 and TRBJ1-1, with D unresolved. Germline V lookup: CDR1 LGHDT, CDR2 YNNKEL (reference sequence). V shed 0 bases and J shed 0 bases, with 5 bases lying between them. The CDR3 has 14 residues. The DNA of the CDR3 is TGTGCCAGCAGCCAAGAGATGGTGAACACTGAAGCTTTCTTT. It codes for CASSQEMVNTEAFF. The full variable domain, completed using reference TRBV3-1 and TRBJ1-1, is DTAVSQTPKYLVTQMGNDKSIKCEQNLGHDTMYWYKQDSKKFLKIMFSYNNKELIINETVPNRFSPKSPDKAHLNLHINSLELGDSAVYFCASSQEMVNTEAFFGQGTRLTVV.

This clonotype was observed many times. This rearrangement joins TRBV28 to TRBJ1-1; 10 nucleotides align to TRBD1. This CDR3 has 15 residues. V lost 3 bases and J lost 5; bases outside the gene matches: 6. The germline gives CDR1 MDHEN, CDR2 SYDVKM. CDR3 bases: TGTGCCAGCAGTTTCCCGGGGACAGGGGTTACTGAAGCTTTCTTT. Residues: CASSFPGTGVTEAFF.

This clonotype was recorded many times. The V and J genes are TRBV20-1 and TRBJ1-1; TRBD1 matches 8 bases. Germline V gene sequence: CDR1 DFQATT, CDR2 SNEGSKA (reference sequence). V was pared by 6 bases and J by 0 bases, with 9 bases of the junction left unmatched. This CDR3 region has 15 residues. The CDR3 coding sequence is TGCAGTGCCTCTCACAGGGGGAGCATGAACACTGAAGCTTTCTTT. Translation gives CSASHRGSMNTEAFF.

There are many counts of this clonotype. This chain joins TRBV6-5 and TRBJ1-1; 8 nucleotides align to TRBD1. Per germline, CDR1 MNHEY and CDR2 SVGAGI. J lost 4 bases, V lost 2 bases, and 12 bases had no gene match. The CDR3 spans 17 residues. For the CDR3, the DNA is TGTGCCAGCAGTTACAACCAGGGGGCGCCCCCTGGCACTGAAGCTTTCTTT. Residues: CASSYNQGAPPGTEAFF.

The sample holds a few counts of this clonotype. Germline is not matched at one junction end, which may reflect a read error. The chain's CDR3 is CAIRQGDYGHTF. For the CDR3, the DNA is TGTGCCATCAGGCAGGGGGACTATGGCCACACCTTC. The chain employs TRBV10-3 and TRBJ1-2; TRBD1 matches at 7 bases. This CDR3 spans 12 amino acids. Germline loops: CDR1 ENHRY, CDR2 SYGVKD.

At least ten counts were recorded for this clonotype. The CDR3 sequence: CASSYSARGREYEQYF. In nucleotides, the CDR3 is TGTGCCAGCAGTTACTCTGCCCGCGGGAGGGAATACGAGCAGTACTTC. This rearrangement joins TRBV6-2 or TRBV6-3 to TRBJ2-7, with 9 bases fitting TRBD2. The CDR3 runs 16 residues. The ends lost 0 bases at V and 4 bases at J; junction bases unmatched: 7. The germline gives CDR1 MNHEY, CDR2 SVGEGT.

The sample holds a few counts of this clonotype. The chain combines TRBV20-1 with TRBJ2-4, with 7 positions matching TRBD1. The V segment lost 0 bases and the J segment 7 bases; nucleotides outside the gene matches: 6. Germline assignment: CDR1 DFQATT and CDR2 SNEGSKA (reference sequence). The CDR3 is made up of 14 amino acids. The CDR3 coding sequence is TGCAGTGCTAGAGATTGGGCCAGGGGGAACATTCAGTACTTC. It yields the protein CSARDWARGNIQYF.

The V gene is TRBV2, the J gene TRBJ2-1; a weak D match, TRBD1 (6 bases). The CDR3 sequence is 13 residues long. Trimming removed 4 bases from V and 5 bases from J, with 9 bases in between. The germline V gene encodes CDR1 SNHLY and CDR2 FYNNEI. The CDR3 sequence: CASSAGTNNEQFF. Written as DNA, the CDR3 is TGTGCCAGCAGTGCCGGGACAAACAATGAGCAGTTCTTC.

The J gene is TRBJ1-4, the V gene TRBV29-1; unclear D gene. The V gene's germline CDR1 is SQVTM and CDR2 ANQGSEA. The V end was cut by 6 bases, the J end by 4 bases, with 12 bases between. The CDR3 contains 13 residues. The CDR3 DNA reads TGCAGCGTAACACGTGAGGGTAATGAAAAACTGTTTTTT. It translates to CSVTREGNEKLFF.

In this sample, this clonotype turned up many times. CDR3 amino acids: CASSHAGQGDTEAFF. The DNA for the CDR3 is TGCGCCAGCAGCCACGCCGGACAGGGGGACACTGAAGCTTTCTTT. V is TRBV4-1 and J is TRBJ1-1, with 10 nucleotides matching TRBD1. Germline assignment: CDR1 MGHRA and CDR2 YSYEKL. The CDR3 spans 15 residues. V lost 3 bases and J lost 3; bases outside the gene matches: 4.